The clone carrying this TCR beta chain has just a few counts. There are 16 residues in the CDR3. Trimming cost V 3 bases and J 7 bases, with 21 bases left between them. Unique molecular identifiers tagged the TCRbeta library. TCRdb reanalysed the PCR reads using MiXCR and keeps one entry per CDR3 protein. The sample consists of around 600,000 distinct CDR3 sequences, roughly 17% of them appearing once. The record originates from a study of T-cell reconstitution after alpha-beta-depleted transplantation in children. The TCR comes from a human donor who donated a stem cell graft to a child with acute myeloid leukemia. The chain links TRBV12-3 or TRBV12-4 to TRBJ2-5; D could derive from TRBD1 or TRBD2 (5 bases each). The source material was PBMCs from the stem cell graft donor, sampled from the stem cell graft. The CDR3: CASSFIPGRSWGTQYF. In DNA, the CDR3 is TGTGCCAGCAGTTTCATACCGGGACGCTCTTGGGGGACCCAGTACTTC.